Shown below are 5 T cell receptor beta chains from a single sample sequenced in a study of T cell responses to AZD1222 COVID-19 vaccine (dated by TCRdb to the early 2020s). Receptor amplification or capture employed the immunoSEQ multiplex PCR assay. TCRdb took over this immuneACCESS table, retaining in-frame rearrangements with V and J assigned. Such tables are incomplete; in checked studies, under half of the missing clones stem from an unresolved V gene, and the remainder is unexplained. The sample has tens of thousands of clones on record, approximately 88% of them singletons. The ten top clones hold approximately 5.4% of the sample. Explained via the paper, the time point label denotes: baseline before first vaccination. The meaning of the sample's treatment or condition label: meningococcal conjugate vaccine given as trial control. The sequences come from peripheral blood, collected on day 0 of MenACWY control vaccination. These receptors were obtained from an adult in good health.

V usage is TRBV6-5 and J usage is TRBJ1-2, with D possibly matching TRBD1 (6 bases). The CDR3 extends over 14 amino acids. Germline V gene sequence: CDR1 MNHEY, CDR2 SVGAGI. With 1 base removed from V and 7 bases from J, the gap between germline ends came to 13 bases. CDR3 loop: CASSYFGGTRGYTF. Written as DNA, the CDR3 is TGTGCCAGCAGTTACTTCGGCGGGACACGTGGCTACACCTTC.

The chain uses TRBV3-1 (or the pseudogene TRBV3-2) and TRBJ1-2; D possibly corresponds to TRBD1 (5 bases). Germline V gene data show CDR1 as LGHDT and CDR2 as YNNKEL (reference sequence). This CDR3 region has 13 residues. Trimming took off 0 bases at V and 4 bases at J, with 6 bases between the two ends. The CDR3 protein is CASSQEQGYGYTF. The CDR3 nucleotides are TGTGCCAGCAGCCAAGAGCAGGGCTATGGCTACACCTTC.

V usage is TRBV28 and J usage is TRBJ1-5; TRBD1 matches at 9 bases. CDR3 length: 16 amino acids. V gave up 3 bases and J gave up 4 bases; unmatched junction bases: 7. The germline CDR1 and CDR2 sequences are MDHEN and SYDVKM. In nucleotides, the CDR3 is TGTGCCAGCAGTTTCCAGGGACAGGGCCCTAATCAGCCCCAGCATTTT. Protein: CASSFQGQGPNQPQHF. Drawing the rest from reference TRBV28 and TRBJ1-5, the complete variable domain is DVKVTQSSRYLVKRTGEKVFLECVQDMDHENMFWYRQDPGLGLRLIYFSYDVKMKEKGDIPEGYSVSREKKERFSLILESASTNQTSMYLCASSFQGQGPNQPQHFGDGTRLSIL.

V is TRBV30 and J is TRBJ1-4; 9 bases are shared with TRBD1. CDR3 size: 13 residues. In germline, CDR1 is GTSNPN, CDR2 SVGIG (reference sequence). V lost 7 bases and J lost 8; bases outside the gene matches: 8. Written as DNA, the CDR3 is TGTGCCTATAACAGGGGGCTCTTAGAAAAACTGTTTTTT. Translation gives CAYNRGLLEKLFF.

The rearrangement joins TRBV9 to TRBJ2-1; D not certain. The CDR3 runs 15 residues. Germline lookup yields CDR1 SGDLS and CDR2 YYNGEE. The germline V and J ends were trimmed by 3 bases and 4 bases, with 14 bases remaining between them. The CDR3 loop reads CASSAQVGPYNEQFF. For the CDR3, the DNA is TGTGCCAGCAGCGCCCAAGTTGGGCCATACAATGAGCAGTTCTTC. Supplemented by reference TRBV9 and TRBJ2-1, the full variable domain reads DSGVTQTPKHLITATGQRVTLRCSPRSGDLSVYWYQQSLDQGLQFLIQYYNGEERAKGNILERFSAQQFPDLHSELNLSSLELGDSALYFCASSAQVGPYNEQFFGPGTRLTVL.